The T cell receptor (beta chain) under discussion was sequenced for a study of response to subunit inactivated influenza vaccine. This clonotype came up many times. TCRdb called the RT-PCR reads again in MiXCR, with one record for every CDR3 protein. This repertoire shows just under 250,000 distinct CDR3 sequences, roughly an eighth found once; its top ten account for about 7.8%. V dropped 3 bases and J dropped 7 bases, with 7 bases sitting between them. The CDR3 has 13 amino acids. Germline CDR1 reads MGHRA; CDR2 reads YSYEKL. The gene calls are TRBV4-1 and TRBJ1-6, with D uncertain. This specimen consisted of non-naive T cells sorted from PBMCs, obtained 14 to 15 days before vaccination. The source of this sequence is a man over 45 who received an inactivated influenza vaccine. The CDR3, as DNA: TGCGCCAGCAGCCAGGGAATAAATTCACCCCTCCACTTT. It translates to CASSQGINSPLHF.